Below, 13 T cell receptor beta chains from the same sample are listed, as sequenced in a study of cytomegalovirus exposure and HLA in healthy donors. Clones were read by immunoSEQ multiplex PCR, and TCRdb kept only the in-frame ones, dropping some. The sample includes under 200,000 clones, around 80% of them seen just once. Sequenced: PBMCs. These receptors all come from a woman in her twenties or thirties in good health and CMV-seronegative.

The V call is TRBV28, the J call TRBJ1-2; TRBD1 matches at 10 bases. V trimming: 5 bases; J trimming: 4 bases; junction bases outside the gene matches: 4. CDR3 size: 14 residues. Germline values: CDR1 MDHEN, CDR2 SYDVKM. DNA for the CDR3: TGTGCCAGCAGTATGACAGGGGGCGGCTATGGCTACACCTTC. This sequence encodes CASSMTGGGYGYTF.

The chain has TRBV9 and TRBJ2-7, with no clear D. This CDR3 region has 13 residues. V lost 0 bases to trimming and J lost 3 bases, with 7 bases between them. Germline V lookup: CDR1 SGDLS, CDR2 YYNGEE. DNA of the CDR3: TGTGCCAGCAGCGTAGGGCAGAACTACGAGCAGTACTTC. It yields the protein CASSVGQNYEQYF.

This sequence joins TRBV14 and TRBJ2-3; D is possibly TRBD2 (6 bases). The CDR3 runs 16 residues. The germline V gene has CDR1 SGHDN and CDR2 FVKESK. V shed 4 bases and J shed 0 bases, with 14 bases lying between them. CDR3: CASSLGGISSTDTQYF. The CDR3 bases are TGTGCCAGCAGCCTTGGCGGGATCTCTAGCACAGATACGCAGTATTTT.

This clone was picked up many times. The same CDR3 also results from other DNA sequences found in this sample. CDR3 sequence reads: CASSPSFQETQYF. The CDR3, as DNA: TGTGCCAGCTCACCATCTTTCCAAGAGACCCAGTACTTC. The chain is built from TRBV18 and TRBJ2-5; no reliable D call. The CDR3 sequence is 13 residues long. Trimming shortened V by 2 bases and J by 1 base, and 5 bases separated the two germline ends. Germline V gene sequence: CDR1 KGHSH, CDR2 LQKENI.

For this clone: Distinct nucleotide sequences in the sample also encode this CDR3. CDR3 sequence reads: CASSLRLAGGTDTQYF. As DNA, the CDR3 is TGTGCCAGCAGTTTACGTCTAGCGGGGGGCACAGATACGCAGTATTTT. The chain couples TRBV28 to TRBJ2-3, with 10 bases aligning to TRBD2. The CDR3 is 16 amino acids. V shed 2 bases, J shed 1 base, and the junction held 3 bases outside the gene matches. Germline values: CDR1 MDHEN, CDR2 SYDVKM.

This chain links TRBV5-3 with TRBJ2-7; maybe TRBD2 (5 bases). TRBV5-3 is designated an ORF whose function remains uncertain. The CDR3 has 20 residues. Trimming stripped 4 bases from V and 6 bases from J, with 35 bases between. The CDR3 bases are TGTGCCAGAAGCCTAACCGCGACTCACTGTCGCCTCGCGGGTGTTCGCGAGCAGTACTTC. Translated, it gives CARSLTATHCRLAGVREQYF.

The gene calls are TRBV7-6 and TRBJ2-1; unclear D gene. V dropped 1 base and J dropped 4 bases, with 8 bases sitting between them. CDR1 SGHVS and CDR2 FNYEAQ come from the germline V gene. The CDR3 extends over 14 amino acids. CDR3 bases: TGTGCCAGCAGCTTAGAGTCAGTGTACAATGAGCAGTTCTTC. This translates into CASSLESVYNEQFF.

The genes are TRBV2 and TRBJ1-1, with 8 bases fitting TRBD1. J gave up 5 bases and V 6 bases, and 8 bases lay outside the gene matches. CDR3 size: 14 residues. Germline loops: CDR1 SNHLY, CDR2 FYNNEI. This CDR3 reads CASSLDRVGTEAFF. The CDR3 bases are TGTGCCAGCAGCCTGGACAGGGTTGGGACTGAAGCTTTCTTT.

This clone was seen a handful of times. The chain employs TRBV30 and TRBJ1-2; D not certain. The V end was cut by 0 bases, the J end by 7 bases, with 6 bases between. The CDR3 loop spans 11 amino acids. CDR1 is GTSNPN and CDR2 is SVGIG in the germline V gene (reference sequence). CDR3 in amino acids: CAWSVGAGYTF. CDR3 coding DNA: TGTGCCTGGAGTGTTGGAGCTGGCTACACCTTC.

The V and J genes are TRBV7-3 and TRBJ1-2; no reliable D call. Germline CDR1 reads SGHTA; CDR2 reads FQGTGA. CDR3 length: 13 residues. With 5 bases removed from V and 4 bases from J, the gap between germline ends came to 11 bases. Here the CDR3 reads CASSQQVAYGYTF. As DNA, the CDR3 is TGTGCCAGCAGCCAGCAGGTTGCCTATGGCTACACCTTC.

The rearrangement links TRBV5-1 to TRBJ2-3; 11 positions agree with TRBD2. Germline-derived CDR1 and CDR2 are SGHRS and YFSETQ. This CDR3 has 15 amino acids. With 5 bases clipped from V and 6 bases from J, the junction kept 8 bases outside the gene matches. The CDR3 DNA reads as TGCGCCAGCAGTCTTGGGACTAGCGGTTCCGATACGCAGTATTTT. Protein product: CASSLGTSGSDTQYF.

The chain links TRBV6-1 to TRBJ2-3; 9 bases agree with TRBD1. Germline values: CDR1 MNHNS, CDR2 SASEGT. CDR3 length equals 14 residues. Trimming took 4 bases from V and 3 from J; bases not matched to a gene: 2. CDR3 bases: TGTGCCAGCAGTGGGGACAGGGATACAGATACGCAGTATTTT. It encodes CASSGDRDTDTQYF.

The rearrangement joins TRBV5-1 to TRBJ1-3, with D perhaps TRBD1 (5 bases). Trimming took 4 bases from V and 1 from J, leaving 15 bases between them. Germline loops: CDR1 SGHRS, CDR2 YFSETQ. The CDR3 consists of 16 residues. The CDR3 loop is CASSVQGGASGNTIYF. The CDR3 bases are TGCGCCAGCAGCGTGCAGGGAGGCGCATCTGGAAACACCATATATTTT.